This TCR beta chain came from a study of blood T cell repertoires in COVID-19. As for the study in general: The samples span acute and convalescent COVID-19 from the United States, Italy and Spain.

The method was immunoSEQ multiplex PCR; TCRdb's version includes in-frame clones alone and lacks a portion of them. The data hold under 200,000 clones, with around 82% observed a single time. CDR1 MNHNS and CDR2 SASEGT come from the germline V gene. There are 15 residues in the CDR3. V gave up 3 bases and J gave up 1 base, with 10 bases separating them. The sequencing input was peripheral blood. V is TRBV6-1 and J is TRBJ1-3; possibly TRBD1 for D (5 bases). The sequence came from a woman aged 70-85 years who had recovered from COVID-19. CDR3 nucleotide sequence: TGTGCCAGCAGTGAGCCAGCAGGGTCTGGAAACACCATATATTTT. It codes for CASSEPAGSGNTIYF.